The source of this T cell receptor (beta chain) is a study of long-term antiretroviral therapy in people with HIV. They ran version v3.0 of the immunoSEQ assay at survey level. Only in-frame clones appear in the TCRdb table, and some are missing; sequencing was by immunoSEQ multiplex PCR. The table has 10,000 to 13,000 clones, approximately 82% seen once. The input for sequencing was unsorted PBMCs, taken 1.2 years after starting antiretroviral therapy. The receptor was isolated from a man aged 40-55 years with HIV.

The CDR3 here is CASSLGPSFNEQFF. In nucleotides, the CDR3 is TGTGCCAGCAGCTTAGGACCATCCTTTAATGAGCAGTTCTTC. This sequence joins TRBV13 and TRBJ2-1, with unresolved D. V gave up 0 bases and J gave up 7 bases, with 10 bases separating them. This CDR3 has 14 residues. Germline V gene lookup returns CDR1 PRHDT and CDR2 FYEKMQ (reference sequence). The full variable domain, in which reference TRBV13 and TRBJ2-1 provide the parts outside the CDR3, is AAGVIQSPRHLIKEKRETATLKCYPIPRHDTVYWYQQGPGQDPQFLISFYEKMQSDKGSIPDRFSAQQFSDYHSELNMSSLELGDSALYFCASSLGPSFNEQFFGPGTRLTVL.